This T cell receptor (beta chain) appears in the sequencing data of a study of blood T cell repertoires in COVID-19 (dated by TCRdb to the early 2020s). About the study as a whole: Samples covering the acute and convalescent phases of COVID-19 were provided by collaborators in the United States, Italy and Spain. The prospective study material was composed of cDNA or gDNA derived from T cells, B-cell-depleted T cells, or PBMCs. Deeply sampled blood TCRbeta repertoires from subjects exposed to, actively infected with, or recovered from COVID-19 were included in the dataset. The repertoires were released in a freely available public database intended as a resource for research on the immune response to SARS-CoV-2. Samples were obtained from the ongoing ImmuneRACE study (first 160 participants) and from some 1,300 subjects provided by 6 global collaborators. A de-identified subject ID, COVID-19 status, age in years and sex were almost always included in the sample metadata. Where available, HLA class I and class II types were taken from metadata supplied by the sample provider and were not determined by assay-based typing. The research as a whole found: Clinical and demographic metadata were provided uncurated, with the amount varying by source and participant.

The immunoSEQ Assay, a bias-controlled multiplex PCR, was used to amplify TCRbeta CDR3 regions from genomic DNA. The study's processing was this. The number of nucleated cells in each sample was estimated by amplification of reference gene primers within the assay. To quantify the absolute abundance of each unique TCRbeta CDR3 rearrangement, sequence reads were collapsed and filtered. For each sample, productive Simpson clonality was calculated as the square root of Simpson's diversity index across productive rearrangements. As stored in TCRdb, this immuneACCESS dataset retains in-frame rearrangements with V and J assigned. A fraction of the clones does not appear; measured against another copy, unresolved V genes explain less than half of the discrepancy, and the remainder lacks a known reason. The DNA was the basis for D and trimming; V, J and clone size are from that table. Here the sample has 25,000 to 40,000 clones; around 90% occur a single time. Around 1% of the sample goes to the ten largest clones.

Whole blood was collected in K2EDTA tubes by collaborating institutions according to the institutions' own protocols. For TCRbeta analysis, collaborators shipped samples in one of three forms: frozen whole blood, isolated PBMCs, or DNA extracted from either of those sample types. Turning to this clone: Its cognate antigen has yet to be identified. One base away there is no much larger clone; base qualities are not given.

V loses 5 bases of germline sequence and J loses 4 bases, and the interval between the two ends is 12 bases. Taken from the germline V gene, the CDR1 and CDR2 loops are SGHRS and YFSETQ. Inclusive of the bounding cysteine and phenylalanine, the CDR3 is 13 residues long. The only DNA kept is the CDR3, 39 bases in frame from the first base. This sequence originates from a man aged 70-80 years with active or convalescent COVID-19. Here the chain combines TRBV5-1 and TRBJ1-2; a tentative D call is TRBD1 (6 bases match). The material sequenced was peripheral blood. The DNA reads as follows: TGCGCCAGCAGTCAGGGGTATGGCTATGGCTACACCTTC. It codes for CASSQGYGYGYTF.